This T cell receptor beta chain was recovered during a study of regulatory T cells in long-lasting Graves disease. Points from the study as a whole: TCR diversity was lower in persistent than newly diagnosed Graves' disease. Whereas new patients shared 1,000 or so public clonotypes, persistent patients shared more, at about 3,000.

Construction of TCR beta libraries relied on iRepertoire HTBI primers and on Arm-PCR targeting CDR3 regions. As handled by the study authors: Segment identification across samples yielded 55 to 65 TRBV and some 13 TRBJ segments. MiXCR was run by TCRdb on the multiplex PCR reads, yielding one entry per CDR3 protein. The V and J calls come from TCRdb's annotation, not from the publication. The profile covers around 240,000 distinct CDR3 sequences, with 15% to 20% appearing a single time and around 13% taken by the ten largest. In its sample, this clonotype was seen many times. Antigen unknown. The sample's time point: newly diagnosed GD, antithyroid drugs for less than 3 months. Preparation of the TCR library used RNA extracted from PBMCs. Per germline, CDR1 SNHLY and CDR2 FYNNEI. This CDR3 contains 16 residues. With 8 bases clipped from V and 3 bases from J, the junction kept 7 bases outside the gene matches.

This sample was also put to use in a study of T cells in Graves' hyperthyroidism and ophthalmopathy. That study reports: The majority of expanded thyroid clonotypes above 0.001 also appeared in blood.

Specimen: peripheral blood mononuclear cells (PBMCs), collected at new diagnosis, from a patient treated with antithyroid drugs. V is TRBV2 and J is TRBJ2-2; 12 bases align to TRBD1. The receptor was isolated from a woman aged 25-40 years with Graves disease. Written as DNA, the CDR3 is TGTGCCAGCCTCCCGGGACAGGGGGCCTACACCGGGGAGCTGTTTTTT. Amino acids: CASLPGQGAYTGELFF.